One sample yielded the 18 T cell receptor beta chains listed below, sequenced in a study of blood T cell repertoires in COVID-19. Profiling relied on immunoSEQ multiplex PCR, and the TCRdb table lists in-frame clones only, not all of them. Here the sample spans over 200,000 clones, 75% to 90% being singletons. The sample taken for sequencing was peripheral blood. These receptors were taken from a man younger than 45 with COVID-19, enrolled during active disease.

As for this clone: The CDR3 carries no conserved terminal phenylalanine or tryptophan, so it likely arises from a read error. It is unclear where the CDR3 begins or ends on the DNA, so no DNA is shown, and the CDR3 is as TCRdb lists it. This sequence joins TRBV11-2 and TRBJ1-1; the table's D gene call, TRBD1, was not cross checked with the DNA. Germline CDR1 reads SGHAT; CDR2 reads FQNNGV. The CDR3 comprises 9 residues, both ends counted. The CDR3 sequence is CASSSARLV.

This chain's CDR3 is CASSLTAGGNYGYTF. The CDR3 DNA sequence: TGTGCCAGCAGCTTAACGGCCGGGGGGAACTATGGCTACACCTTC. The chain combines TRBV7-3 with TRBJ1-2; maybe TRBD1 (5 bases). The CDR3 has 15 amino acids. From germline, CDR1 is SGHTA and CDR2 FQGTGA. V was pared by 0 bases and J by 2 bases, with 10 bases between.

This chain joins TRBV29-1 and TRBJ1-1; a possible D gene is TRBD1 (6 bases). In germline, CDR1 is SQVTM, CDR2 ANQGSEA. V was cut by 7 bases and J by 1 base, with 19 bases left in between. CDR3 size: 15 residues. Written as DNA, the CDR3 is TGCAGCGCTTCGGGGGGCCGCGAGTCGAACACTGAAGCTTTCTTT. This codes for CSASGGRESNTEAFF.

The V and J genes are TRBV19 and TRBJ2-2; D gene uncertain. Germline V gene data show CDR1 as LNHDA and CDR2 as SQIVND (reference sequence). CDR3 length: 17 amino acids. Between the trimmed V and J ends, which lost 1 base and 0 bases, there was a span of 12 bases. CDR3 coding DNA: TGTGCCAGTAGTATAGGGGTACAGAACGCGAACACCGGGGAGCTGTTTTTT. It yields the protein CASSIGVQNANTGELFF.

The rearrangement joins TRBV19 to TRBJ1-6, with D tentatively TRBD1 (5 bases). The CDR3 consists of 15 residues. Trimming stripped 1 base from V and 6 bases from J, with 10 bases between. Germline V lookup: CDR1 LNHDA, CDR2 SQIVND (reference sequence). The CDR3 bases are TGTGCCAGTAGTATAGTCTTGGGGGGTAATTCACCCCTCCACTTT. This codes for CASSIVLGGNSPLHF.

The chain uses TRBV21-1 and TRBJ1-2; the table's D gene call, TRBD1, was not cross checked with the DNA. TRBV21-1 counts as a pseudogene. The CDR3 has 15 amino acids. CDR3 nucleotide sequence: TGTGCCAGCACCCAGAAAACCGACGGACATCCTGGCTACACCTTC. Its translation: CASTQKTDGHPGYTF.

The chain employs TRBV10-3 and TRBJ1-1, with a tentative D call TRBD1 (6 bases). Deletions cut 7 bases from V and 0 bases from J, with 9 bases between. This CDR3 region has 13 residues. The germline CDR1 and CDR2 sequences are ENHRY and SYGVKD. CDR3 nucleotide sequence: TGTGCCATCAAGGACAGCCTGAACACTGAAGCTTTCTTT. Translation: CAIKDSLNTEAFF.

V usage is TRBV19 and J usage is TRBJ2-3, with D perhaps matching TRBD1 (6 bases). V was clipped by 4 bases and J by 6 bases, with 11 bases between them. This CDR3 contains 13 residues. CDR1 is LNHDA, CDR2 SQIVND, per germline (reference sequence). The DNA for the CDR3 is TGTGCCAGTAGTAAGGGGGAGTTGGATACGCAGTATTTT. Translation gives CASSKGELDTQYF.

The CDR3 nucleotides are TGTGCCAGCGCACCCCCGGCGGCTAACTATGGCTACACCTTC. The encoded protein is CASAPPAANYGYTF. The chain uses TRBV21-1 and TRBJ1-2. TRBV21-1 is recorded as a pseudogene. This CDR3 is built from 14 residues.

V gene TRBV11-3 combines with J gene TRBJ2-2; D may be TRBD2 (6 bases). Trimming took 6 bases from V and 0 from J, leaving 11 bases between them. CDR1 is SGHNT, CDR2 YENEEA, per germline. This CDR3 is built from 15 residues. The CDR3 bases are TGTGCCAGCAGTGAGCGCGGGACGAACACCGGGGAGCTGTTTTTT. This sequence encodes CASSERGTNTGELFF.

The chain joins TRBV11-3 to TRBJ2-1; 8 nucleotides agree with TRBD1. This CDR3 contains 13 residues. Looked up from germline, CDR1 is SGHNT and CDR2 is YENEEA. The V and J ends lost 5 bases and 7 bases, in that order; junction bases with no gene match: 4. CDR3 coding DNA: TGTGCCAGCAGCCTGACAGGGGCGAATGAGCAGTTCTTC. Translating gives CASSLTGANEQFF.

This chain connects TRBV18 to TRBJ2-2; TRBD1 matches 7 bases. The CDR3 covers 16 residues. Germline lookup yields CDR1 KGHSH and CDR2 LQKENI. The V and J ends lost 4 bases and 3 bases, in that order; junction bases with no gene match: 8. This CDR3 is CASSLTTGPYTGELFF. CDR3 coding DNA: TGTGCCAGCTCACTTACGACAGGGCCTTACACCGGGGAGCTGTTTTTT.

This clone was counted a few times. The chain uses TRBV6-2 or TRBV6-3 and TRBJ1-1, with TRBD1 matching over 11 bases. Germline CDR1 MNHEY, CDR2 SVGEGT. The CDR3 extends over 16 amino acids. After removal of 5 bases from V and 1 base from J, the junction contained 6 bases not matched to a gene. The CDR3 loop is CASSPPGQGANTEAFF. CDR3 DNA sequence: TGTGCCAGCAGTCCGCCCGGACAGGGGGCGAACACTGAAGCTTTCTTT.

The chain employs TRBV5-1 and TRBJ2-1; TRBD2 might be the D (5 bases). Germline V gene sequence: CDR1 SGHRS, CDR2 YFSETQ. V was clipped by 3 bases and J by 10 bases, with 17 bases between them. The CDR3 contains 14 residues. The CDR3 protein is CASSSDSQTREQFF. The CDR3 bases are TGCGCCAGCAGCTCGGACTCCCAAACGCGGGAGCAGTTCTTC.

The J gene is TRBJ1-4, the V gene TRBV18; D not resolved. Germline loops: CDR1 KGHSH, CDR2 LQKENI. Trimming shortened V by 1 base and J by 4 bases, and 10 bases separated the two germline ends. The CDR3 runs to 15 residues. For the CDR3, the DNA is TGTGCCAGCTCACCACAGGAACACAGTAATGAAAAACTGTTTTTT. Translated: CASSPQEHSNEKLFF.

Here the CDR3 reads CASSRQENTEAFF. CDR3 bases: TGTGCCAGCAGCAGACAGGAGAACACTGAAGCTTTCTTT. The chain employs TRBV27 and TRBJ1-1, with D possibly matching TRBD1 (6 bases). The CDR3 spans 13 residues. V was trimmed by 6 bases and J by 1 base, leaving 9 bases between them. CDR1 MNHEY and CDR2 SMNVEV come from the germline V gene (reference sequence).

V and J are TRBV5-1 and TRBJ2-3; D is possibly TRBD1 (5 bases). The germline V and J ends were trimmed by 0 bases and 2 bases, with 10 bases remaining between them. Germline CDR1 reads SGHRS; CDR2 reads YFSETQ. There are 15 residues in the CDR3. The CDR3 is CASSLVGAFTDTQYF. DNA of the CDR3: TGCGCCAGCAGCTTGGTAGGGGCGTTCACAGATACGCAGTATTTT.

This clone was seen once. V gene TRBV3-1 (or the pseudogene TRBV3-2) combines with J gene TRBJ1-4; TRBD1 is a possible D gene (6 bases). Germline V gene data show CDR1 as LGHDT and CDR2 as YNNKEL (reference sequence). The V end was cut by 3 bases, the J end by 7 bases, with 21 bases between. The CDR3 sequence is 17 residues long. As DNA, the CDR3 is TGTGCCAGCAGCCATTTAAATCATCGGGGGGCTGGTGAAAAACTGTTTTTT. Residues: CASSHLNHRGAGEKLFF.